This passage covers 29 T cell receptor beta chains from one sample sequenced in a study of shared clonotypes between healthy human individuals (dated by TCRdb to 2018 to 2020). To prepare the library, the immunoSEQ multiplex PCR assay was applied. TCRdb holds this immuneACCESS table with in-frame rearrangements only. Some clones are missing; in checked studies, unresolved V genes explain under half, and the rest has no known cause. Recorded for this sample are about 2 million clones; 90% to 95% of them occurred a single time. The top ten constitute 0.1% to 0.15% of the sample. Input material: naive CD4+ T cells sorted from blood. The label giving this sample's cell subset or site can be read as: CD45RA+ positively selected. The source of these receptors is a man between 18 and 35 years old in good health.

Notes on this clone: Other DNA sequences in this specimen translate into the identical CDR3. The chain carries TRBV5-6 and TRBJ1-3; the D is unclear. V lost 0 bases and J lost 1, with 5 bases in between. The length of the CDR3 is 14 residues. CDR1 SGHDT and CDR2 YYEEEE come from the germline V gene. CDR3 DNA: TGTGCCAGCAGCTTGGTAGATTCTGGAAACACCATATATTTT. It translates to CASSLVDSGNTIYF. Full variable domain (missing parts from reference TRBV5-6 and TRBJ1-3): DAGVTQSPTHLIKTRGQQVTLRCSPKSGHDTVSWYQQALGQGPQFIFQYYEEEERQRGNFPDRFSGHQFPNYSSELNVNALLLGDSALYLCASSLVDSGNTIYFGEGSWLTVV.

The rearrangement links TRBV5-1 to TRBJ2-2; 9 bases match TRBD2. Germline trimming cut 1 base from V and 4 bases from J; bases unmatched to any gene: 5. Looked up from germline, CDR1 is SGHRS and CDR2 is YFSETQ. The CDR3 is 16 amino acids. The CDR3 protein is CASSLSGTSITGELFF. CDR3 bases: TGCGCCAGCAGCTTGAGTGGGACTAGCATCACCGGGGAGCTGTTTTTT. Based on the CDR3 plus reference TRBV5-1 and TRBJ2-2, the full variable domain is KAGVTQTPRYLIKTRGQQVTLSCSPISGHRSVSWYQQTPGQGLQFLFEYFSETQRNKGNFPGRFSGRQFSNSRSEMNVSTLELGDSALYLCASSLSGTSITGELFFGEGSRLTVL.

The gene calls are TRBV28 and TRBJ2-5; maybe TRBD1 (5 bases). CDR1 is MDHEN and CDR2 is SYDVKM in the germline V gene. V was shortened by 5 bases and J by 7 bases, with 14 bases between the two germline ends. The length of the CDR3 is 13 residues. This chain's CDR3 is CASSRADRGTQYF. The CDR3 DNA reads as TGTGCCAGCAGTAGGGCGGATAGGGGGACCCAGTACTTC.

The chain employs TRBV29-1 and TRBJ2-1, with D perhaps matching TRBD1 or TRBD2 (7 bases each). Germline loops: CDR1 SQVTM, CDR2 ANQGSEA. The CDR3 has 13 amino acids. Between the trimmed V and J ends, which lost 5 bases and 7 bases, there was a span of 15 bases. CDR3 region: CSVPRGGRNEQFF. The CDR3 bases are TGCAGCGTTCCCAGGGGGGGCCGTAATGAGCAGTTCTTC.

The chain uses TRBV5-1 and TRBJ2-1; the match to TRBD1 covers 7 bases. Trimming at V came to 0 bases and at J to 10 bases, leaving 10 bases not matched to a gene. The CDR3 is 15 amino acids. CDR1 is SGHRS and CDR2 is YFSETQ in the germline V gene. The CDR3 nucleotides are TGCGCCAGCAGCTTGGGAGGGACAGCGGCTCTGGAGCAGTTCTTC. It is translated as CASSLGGTAALEQFF.

This chain uses TRBV4-1 with TRBJ2-1; D ambiguous. CDR1 is MGHRA, CDR2 YSYEKL, per germline. Trimming removed 0 bases from V and 4 bases from J, with 13 bases in between. The CDR3 is made up of 16 amino acids. The CDR3: CASSQDYERAYNEQFF. CDR3 nucleotides: TGCGCCAGCAGCCAAGATTACGAGAGAGCTTACAATGAGCAGTTCTTC.

This clone was recorded only once. V gene TRBV2 combines with J gene TRBJ1-2; 9 bases line up with TRBD1. The V gene's germline CDR1 is SNHLY and CDR2 FYNNEI. With 3 bases clipped from V and 5 bases from J, the junction kept 13 bases outside the gene matches. The CDR3 sequence is 17 residues long. CDR3 sequence (DNA): TGTGCCAGCAGTGATCAAGAACCGGACAGGGGAGTATATGGCTACACCTTC. It encodes CASSDQEPDRGVYGYTF.

The V call is TRBV28, the J call TRBJ1-1; D is possibly TRBD1 (5 bases). The CDR3 contains 13 residues. Between the trimmed V and J ends, which lost 6 bases and 1 base, there was a span of 9 bases. The germline gives CDR1 MDHEN, CDR2 SYDVKM. CDR3 in DNA: TGTGCCAGCAGGGACACCTGGAACACTGAAGCTTTCTTT. Protein product: CASRDTWNTEAFF.

About this clone: A read error may account for a junction end that differs from germline. This sample includes further DNA sequences coding for the same CDR3. The V call is TRBV7-2, the J call TRBJ2-3, with D uncertain. The CDR3 covers 14 residues. Per germline, CDR1 SGHTA and CDR2 FQGNSA. The CDR3 loop is CASSLSRSADTQYF. The CDR3 region has the DNA TGTGCCAGCAGCTTATCTAGGTCCGCAGATACGCAGTATTTC. Complete variable domain (other parts from reference TRBV7-2 and TRBJ2-3): GAGVSQSPSNKVTEKGKDVELRCDPISGHTALYWYRQSLGQGLEFLIYFQGNSAPDKSGLPSDRFSAERTGGSVSTLTIQRTQQEDSAVYLCASSLSRSADTQYFGPGTRLTVL.

This chain uses TRBV29-1 with TRBJ2-5; TRBD1 matches at 9 bases. Unmatched junction bases numbered 4, after V lost 6 bases and J lost 5 bases. The CDR3 contains 12 residues. Germline CDR1 reads SQVTM; CDR2 reads ANQGSEA. The CDR3 sequence: CSVKGQGETQYF. The CDR3 DNA is TGCAGCGTGAAAGGACAGGGGGAGACCCAGTACTTC.

J is TRBJ1-3 and V is TRBV6-5; D may be TRBD1 (5 bases). In germline, CDR1 is MNHEY, CDR2 SVGAGI. The germline V and J ends were trimmed by 2 bases and 4 bases, with 6 bases remaining between them. CDR3 length: 13 residues. The CDR3, as DNA: TGTGCCAGCAGTTACCCAGGGGGAAACACCATATATTTT. Translating it yields CASSYPGGNTIYF.

J is TRBJ1-2 and V is TRBV29-1, with no clear D. This CDR3 is 13 amino acids long. The ends were cut back, 4 bases at V and 1 base at J, with 10 bases in the middle. The germline CDR1 and CDR2 sequences are SQVTM and ANQGSEA. The CDR3 bases are TGCAGCGTTGCTTCTCAGGTTAACTATGGCTACACCTTC. Protein product: CSVASQVNYGYTF.

The V call is TRBV28, the J call TRBJ1-1; D not resolved. Germline V lookup: CDR1 MDHEN, CDR2 SYDVKM. CDR3 size: 11 residues. V was clipped by 7 bases and J by 9 bases, with 12 bases between them. The CDR3 spells CASNEGGKAFF. CDR3 DNA: TGTGCCAGCAATGAGGGAGGCAAAGCTTTCTTT.

This rearrangement joins TRBV5-1 to TRBJ2-7; 10 positions agree with TRBD2. Germline lookup yields CDR1 SGHRS and CDR2 YFSETQ. J gave up 2 bases and V 0 bases, and 5 bases lay outside the gene matches. This CDR3 is built from 16 residues. The chain's CDR3 is CASSLGLAGVTYEQYF. The DNA for the CDR3 is TGCGCCAGCAGCTTGGGGCTAGCGGGGGTAACCTACGAGCAGTACTTC.

The genes are TRBV2 and TRBJ1-3; 8 bases are shared with TRBD1. Losses at the gene ends were 4 bases for V and 4 bases for J; bases not matched to a gene: 12. CDR3 size: 17 residues. In germline, CDR1 is SNHLY, CDR2 FYNNEI. The CDR3 here is CASSVLGQGGAGNTIYF. CDR3 bases: TGTGCCAGCAGTGTCCTTGGACAGGGCGGAGCCGGAAACACCATATATTTT. Full variable domain (outside the CDR3, taken from reference TRBV2 and TRBJ1-3): EPEVTQTPSHQVTQMGQEVILRCVPISNHLYFYWYRQILGQKVEFLVSFYNNEISEKSEIFDDQFSVERPDGSNFTLKIRSTKLEDSAMYFCASSVLGQGGAGNTIYFGEGSWLTVV.

J is TRBJ2-5 and V is TRBV5-1; D might be TRBD2 (5 bases). This CDR3 contains 16 residues. Germline lookup yields CDR1 SGHRS and CDR2 YFSETQ. Trimming pared 5 bases from V and 1 base from J, leaving 18 bases between. CDR3 region: CASRKRRYGVQETQYF. CDR3 coding DNA: TGCGCCAGCAGAAAAAGGAGATACGGGGTCCAAGAGACCCAGTACTTC.

This clone occurred once. The rearrangement uses TRBV10-3 and TRBJ2-3; D is possibly TRBD1 or TRBD2 (6 bases each). V was trimmed by 6 bases and J by 6 bases, leaving 10 bases between them. Per germline, CDR1 ENHRY and CDR2 SYGVKD. This CDR3 region has 12 residues. The CDR3 DNA sequence: TGTGCCATCAGCGGGGGCGGTGATACGCAGTATTTT. It is translated as CAISGGGDTQYF.

V and J are TRBV27 and TRBJ2-2; possibly TRBD1 for D (6 bases). Trimming cost V 8 bases and J 2 bases, with 21 bases left between them. Looked up from germline, CDR1 is MNHEY and CDR2 is SMNVEV (reference sequence). The CDR3 spans 17 residues. CDR3 residues: CASSLTRRTVNTGELFF. The CDR3 DNA is TGTGCCAGCTCCCTAACGCGTCGGACAGTCAACACCGGGGAGCTGTTTTTT.

As regards this clone: This sample includes further DNA sequences coding for the same CDR3. The chain joins TRBV19 to TRBJ2-5; possible D gene TRBD2, 5 bases. The CDR3 sequence is 11 residues long. Germline V gene sequence: CDR1 LNHDA, CDR2 SQIVND (reference sequence). V lost 5 bases and J 5 bases, leaving 6 bases between the germline ends. The chain's CDR3 is CASSSGETQYF. CDR3 nucleotide sequence: TGTGCCAGTAGTTCGGGGGAGACCCAGTACTTC. Filled out from reference TRBV19 and TRBJ2-5, the complete variable domain reads DGGITQSPKYLFRKEGQNVTLSCEQNLNHDAMYWYRQDPGQGLRLIYYSQIVNDFQKGDIAEGYSVSREKKESFPLTVTSAQKNPTAFYLCASSSGETQYFGPGTRLLVL.

There are a few counts of this clone. The rearrangement links TRBV4-1 to TRBJ2-5; 11 positions agree with TRBD2. The better agreement between TRBJ2-7 and the DNA end casts doubt on the J call. CDR3 length: 17 amino acids. Looked up from germline, CDR1 is MGHRA and CDR2 is YSYEKL. The CDR3 DNA reads as TGCGCCAGCAGCCAGCTCCCGGGACTAGCGGTATCCTACGAGCAGTACTTC. This gives the protein CASSQLPGLAVSYEQYF.

This chain uses TRBV5-4 with TRBJ2-3, with D unclear. The germline V gene has CDR1 SGHNT and CDR2 YYREEE (reference sequence). CDR3 length equals 15 residues. Trimming cost V 3 bases and J 4 bases, with 15 bases left between them. The CDR3 sequence is CASSSGGRGADTQYF. CDR3 sequence (DNA): TGTGCCAGCAGCTCCGGCGGTCGAGGAGCAGATACGCAGTATTTT.

V usage is TRBV6-1 and J usage is TRBJ2-7; no reliable D call. V was pared by 1 base and J by 8 bases, with 9 bases between. CDR1 is MNHNS, CDR2 SASEGT, per germline. The CDR3 is made up of 12 amino acids. This chain's CDR3 is CASSEDRIQQYF. CDR3 nucleotides: TGTGCCAGCAGTGAAGATCGCATCCAGCAGTACTTC.

This chain uses TRBV6-6 with TRBJ2-7, with a weak D call TRBD2 (5 bases). The CDR3 covers 10 residues. Germline CDR1 MNHNY, CDR2 SVGAGI (reference sequence). Trimming stripped 8 bases from V and 4 bases from J, with 6 bases between. CDR3 sequence reads: CASSGYEQYF. CDR3 bases: TGTGCCAGCTCGGGGTACGAGCAGTACTTC.

The genes are TRBV10-3 and TRBJ2-7; 13 bases fit TRBD2. This CDR3 is 13 amino acids long. The junction had 1 base not matched to a gene; V was cut back by 8 bases and J by 3 bases. From germline, CDR1 is ENHRY and CDR2 SYGVKD. For the CDR3, the DNA is TGTGCCATCGGACTAGCGGGGGACTACGAGCAGTACTTC. Amino acid sequence: CAIGLAGDYEQYF.

This chain joins TRBV5-1 and TRBJ1-1, with no clear D. CDR3 size: 13 residues. Germline assignment: CDR1 SGHRS and CDR2 YFSETQ. V lost 5 bases and J lost 0, with 8 bases in between. The CDR3 here is CASRDGMNTEAFF. CDR3 bases: TGCGCCAGCAGGGACGGGATGAACACTGAAGCTTTCTTT.

The chain is built from TRBV7-2 and TRBJ2-7, with 13 bases fitting TRBD2. V shed 3 bases and J 7 bases; nucleotides not matched to a gene: 12. This CDR3 has 17 amino acids. Germline CDR1 reads SGHTA; CDR2 reads FQGNSA. The DNA of the CDR3 is TGTGCCAGCAGCTTGATGGGACTAGCGGGAACGGGTGGGGAGCAGTACTTC. Its protein product is CASSLMGLAGTGGEQYF. The full variable domain, with the rest looked up from reference TRBV7-2 and TRBJ2-7, is GAGVSQSPSNKVTEKGKDVELRCDPISGHTALYWYRQSLGQGLEFLIYFQGNSAPDKSGLPSDRFSAERTGGSVSTLTIQRTQQEDSAVYLCASSLMGLAGTGGEQYFGPGTRLTVT.

On this clone: At one boundary the junction diverges from the germline segment, which might be a read error. Other nucleotide sequences in the sample specify the same CDR3. This chain joins TRBV27 and TRBJ2-7; 7 bases align to TRBD1. CDR1 MNHEY and CDR2 SMNVEV come from the germline V gene (reference sequence). The CDR3 runs 12 residues. CDR3 sequence reads: CASSYRGYEQYF. The CDR3 nucleotides read TGTGCCAGCAGTTACAGGGGCTACGAGCAGTACTTT.

The CDR3 loop reads CASSLGGDVSYEQYF. The DNA of the CDR3 is TGTGCCAGCAGCTTGGGGGGTGATGTTTCCTACGAGCAGTACTTC. The V call is TRBV5-4, the J call TRBJ2-7; no definite D call. This CDR3 contains 15 residues. Germline CDR1 is SGHNT and CDR2 is YYREEE (reference sequence). V lost 0 bases and J lost 1, with 11 bases in between. Looking up the rest from reference TRBV5-4 and TRBJ2-7 gives the full variable domain: ETGVTQSPTHLIKTRGQQVTLRCSSQSGHNTVSWYQQALGQGPQFIFQYYREEENGRGNFPPRFSGLQFPNYSSELNVNALELDDSALYLCASSLGGDVSYEQYFGPGTRLTVT.

The CDR3 spells CASSGTRSHEQFF. The CDR3 nucleotides are TGTGCCAGCAGCGGGACTAGGAGCCATGAGCAGTTCTTC. The chain recombines TRBV2 with TRBJ2-1, with 8 bases that match TRBD2. The CDR3 consists of 13 residues. Germline V gene sequence: CDR1 SNHLY, CDR2 FYNNEI. V lost 6 bases to trimming and J lost 8 bases; unmatched junction nucleotides: 6.